This T cell receptor beta chain derives from a study of siplizumab effects on memory and regulatory T cells. J lost 1 base, V lost 5 bases, and 10 bases had no gene match. Germline V lookup: CDR1 SEHNR, CDR2 FQNEAQ (reference sequence). The CDR3 runs to 16 residues. Sequenced by immunoSEQ multiplex PCR; TCRdb stores in-frame clones only, minus some. The sample holds approximately 50,000 clones, about 93% seen once. This sequence was found in a human donor in good health. The V call is TRBV7-9, the J call TRBJ1-1; TRBD1 matches 7 bases. The sequenced material came from CD8+ T cells sorted from blood. The CDR3 reads CASSPRGTVQNTEAFF. Written as DNA, the CDR3 is TGTGCCAGCAGCCCGAGAGGGACAGTCCAGAACACTGAAGCTTTCTTT.